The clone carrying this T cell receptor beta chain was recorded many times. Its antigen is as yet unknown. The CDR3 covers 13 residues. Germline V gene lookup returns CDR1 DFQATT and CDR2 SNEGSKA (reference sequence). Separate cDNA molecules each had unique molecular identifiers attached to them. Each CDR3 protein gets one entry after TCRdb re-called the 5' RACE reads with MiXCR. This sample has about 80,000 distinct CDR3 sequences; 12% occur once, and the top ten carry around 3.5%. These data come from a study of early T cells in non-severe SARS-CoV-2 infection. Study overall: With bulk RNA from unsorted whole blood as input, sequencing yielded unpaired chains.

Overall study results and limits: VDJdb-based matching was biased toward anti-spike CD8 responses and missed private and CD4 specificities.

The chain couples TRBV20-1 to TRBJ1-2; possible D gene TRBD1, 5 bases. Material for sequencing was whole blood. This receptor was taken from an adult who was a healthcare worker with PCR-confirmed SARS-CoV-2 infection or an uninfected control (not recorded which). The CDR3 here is CSQSAGTRQGYTF. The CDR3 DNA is TGCAGCCAATCCGCCGGGACCCGTCAGGGCTACACCTTC.